This T cell receptor beta chain comes out of a study of CD8 T cells in Susac syndrome. The CDR3 length is 14 residues. Between the trimmed V and J ends, which lost 6 bases and 5 bases, there was a span of 16 bases. A note on this clonotype: What it binds is unknown.

When the RNA was reverse transcribed, random hexamers were used with an input of roughly 0.45 to 1 ug. Amplification of TCR beta CDR3 was carried out by immunoSEQ multiplex PCR, which covered 54 Vbeta and 13 Jbeta segments. In TCRdb, the immunoSEQ multiplex PCR reads were re-called with MiXCR into one record per CDR3 protein. Here the sample spans approximately 220,000 distinct CDR3 sequences, roughly nine tenths being singletons. General observations from the study: An acknowledgment was made by the study that its TCR sequencing and HLA analysis involved relatively few individuals.

The multiple sclerosis controls consisted of treatment-naive patients with relapsing-remitting disease, either stable or active. TEMRA cells underwent FACS enrichment and CD8+ and CD4+ T cells underwent negative isolation. The sequence came from a human donor with multiple sclerosis. This sequence joins TRBV12-3 or TRBV12-4 and TRBJ2-5; no clear D gene. Sample: CD8+ T cells from PBMCs. The CDR3 sequence: CASRDDSSQETQYF. CDR3 sequence (DNA): TGTGCCAGCAGGGACGACTCATCTCAGGAGACCCAGTACTTC.